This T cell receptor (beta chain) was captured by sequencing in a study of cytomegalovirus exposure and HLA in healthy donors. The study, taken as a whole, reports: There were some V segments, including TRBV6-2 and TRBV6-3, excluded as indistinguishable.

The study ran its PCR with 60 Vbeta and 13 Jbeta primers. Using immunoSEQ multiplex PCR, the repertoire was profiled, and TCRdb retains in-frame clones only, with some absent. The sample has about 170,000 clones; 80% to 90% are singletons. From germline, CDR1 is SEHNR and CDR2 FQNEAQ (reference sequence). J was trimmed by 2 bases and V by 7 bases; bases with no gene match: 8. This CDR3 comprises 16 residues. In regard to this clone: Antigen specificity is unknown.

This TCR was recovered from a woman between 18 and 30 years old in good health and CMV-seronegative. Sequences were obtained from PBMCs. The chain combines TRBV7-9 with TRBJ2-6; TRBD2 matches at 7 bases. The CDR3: CASIWEGSPGANVLTF. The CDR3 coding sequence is TGTGCCAGCATATGGGAGGGATCCCCTGGGGCCAACGTCCTGACTTTC.